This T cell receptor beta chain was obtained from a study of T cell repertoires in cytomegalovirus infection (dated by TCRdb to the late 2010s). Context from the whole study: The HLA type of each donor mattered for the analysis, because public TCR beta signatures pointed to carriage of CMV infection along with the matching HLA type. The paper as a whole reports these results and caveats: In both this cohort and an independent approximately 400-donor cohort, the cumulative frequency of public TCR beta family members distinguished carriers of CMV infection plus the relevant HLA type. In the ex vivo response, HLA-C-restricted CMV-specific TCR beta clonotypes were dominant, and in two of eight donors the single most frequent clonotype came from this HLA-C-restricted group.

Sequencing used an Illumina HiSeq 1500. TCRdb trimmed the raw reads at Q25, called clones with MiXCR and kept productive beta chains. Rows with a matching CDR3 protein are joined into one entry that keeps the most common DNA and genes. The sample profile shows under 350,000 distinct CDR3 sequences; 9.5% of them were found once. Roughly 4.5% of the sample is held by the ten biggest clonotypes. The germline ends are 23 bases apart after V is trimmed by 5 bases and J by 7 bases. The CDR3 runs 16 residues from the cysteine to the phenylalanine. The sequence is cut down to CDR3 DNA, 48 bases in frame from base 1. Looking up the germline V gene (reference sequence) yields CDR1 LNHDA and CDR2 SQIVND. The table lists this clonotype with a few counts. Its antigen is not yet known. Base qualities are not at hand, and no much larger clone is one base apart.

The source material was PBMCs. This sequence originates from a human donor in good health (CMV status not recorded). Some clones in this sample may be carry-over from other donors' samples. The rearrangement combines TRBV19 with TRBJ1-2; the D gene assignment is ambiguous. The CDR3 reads CASSVTSIGGFRGYTF. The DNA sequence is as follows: TGTGCCAGTAGTGTGACCTCGATCGGTGGGTTCCGTGGCTACACCTTC.